This T cell receptor beta chain came from a study of blood T cell repertoires in COVID-19. This CDR3 comprises 16 residues. The germline CDR1 and CDR2 sequences are SGHAT and FQNNGV. Germline trimming cut 5 bases from V and 2 bases from J; bases unmatched to any gene: 9. Method: immunoSEQ multiplex PCR; TCRdb's copy keeps in-frame clones and lacks some. The sample includes some 270,000 clones, 70% to 90% of them seen just once. This clonotype was sampled from a woman aged 70-85 years with acute or convalescent COVID-19. Sequencing used peripheral blood. The chain has TRBV11-2 and TRBJ2-3; 8 nucleotides match TRBD1. CDR3 in amino acids: CASSLTPGQDTDTQYF. The CDR3 region has the DNA TGTGCCAGCAGCCTTACGCCGGGACAGGACACAGATACGCAGTATTTT. The whole variable domain, filled in from reference TRBV11-2 and TRBJ2-3, reads EAGVAQSPRYKIIEKRQSVAFWCNPISGHATLYWYQQILGQGPKLLIQFQNNGVVDDSQLPKDRFSAERLKGVDSTLKIQPAKLEDSAVYLCASSLTPGQDTDTQYFGPGTRLTVL.